This entry features one T cell receptor (beta chain) sequence. This sample is drawn from a study of OX40 agonist ivuxolimab in advanced cancers. Turning to the study itself: Dose-escalation cases comprised hepatocellular carcinoma, melanoma, renal cell or head and neck cancer. There were three patients with partial responses, one having hepatocellular carcinoma and two cutaneous melanoma. Subjects had a mean age of roughly 60 years, with a range of 23 to 79; just over 80% were male.

V shed 4 bases and J 7 bases; nucleotides not matched to a gene: 13. This CDR3 has 18 amino acids. Germline-derived CDR1 and CDR2 are SGDLS and YYNGEE. Profiling relied on immunoSEQ multiplex PCR, and the TCRdb table lists in-frame clones only, not all of them. The repertoire holds approximately 40,000 clones, with around 77% as singletons. The chain joins TRBV9 to TRBJ2-2; 13 nucleotides match TRBD2. The receptor comes from an adult with an advanced solid tumor such as melanoma, head and neck, liver or kidney cancer. Material: CD4+ or CD8+ T cells sorted from blood, obtained in a trial of the OX40 agonist ivuxolimab. CDR3 amino acids: CASSTRPGLAGDGGELFF. The DNA of the CDR3 is TGTGCCAGCAGCACTCGGCCCGGACTAGCGGGAGATGGCGGGGAGCTGTTTTTT.